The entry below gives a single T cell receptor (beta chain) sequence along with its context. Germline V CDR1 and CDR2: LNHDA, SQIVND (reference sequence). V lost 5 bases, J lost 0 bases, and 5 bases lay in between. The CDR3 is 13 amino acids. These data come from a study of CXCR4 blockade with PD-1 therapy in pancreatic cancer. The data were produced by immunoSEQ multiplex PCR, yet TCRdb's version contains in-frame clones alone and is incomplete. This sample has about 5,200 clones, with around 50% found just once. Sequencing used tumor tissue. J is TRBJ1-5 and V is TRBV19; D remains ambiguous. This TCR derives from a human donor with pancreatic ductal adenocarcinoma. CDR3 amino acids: CASSGNSNQPQHF. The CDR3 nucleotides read TGTGCCAGTAGTGGTAATAGCAATCAGCCCCAGCATTTT.